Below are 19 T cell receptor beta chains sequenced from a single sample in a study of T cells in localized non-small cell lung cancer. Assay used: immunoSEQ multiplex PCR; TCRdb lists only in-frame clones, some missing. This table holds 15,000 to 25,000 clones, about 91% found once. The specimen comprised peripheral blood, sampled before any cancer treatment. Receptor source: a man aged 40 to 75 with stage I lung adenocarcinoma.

CDR3 bases: TGTGCCAGCAGCACGACTAGCGCAACCTACGAGCAGTACTTC. Protein sequence: CASSTTSATYEQYF. The rearrangement links TRBV27 to TRBJ2-7; 8 bases are a match to TRBD2. V lost 6 bases to trimming and J lost 2 bases; unmatched junction nucleotides: 6. Germline V lookup: CDR1 MNHEY, CDR2 SMNVEV (reference sequence). CDR3 length equals 14 residues.

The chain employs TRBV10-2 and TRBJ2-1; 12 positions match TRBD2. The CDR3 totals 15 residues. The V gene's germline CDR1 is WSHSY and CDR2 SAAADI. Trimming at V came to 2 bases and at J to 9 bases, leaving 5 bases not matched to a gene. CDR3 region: CASSELAGGPGEQFF. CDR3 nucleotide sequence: TGCGCCAGCAGTGAGCTAGCGGGGGGGCCGGGTGAGCAGTTCTTC.

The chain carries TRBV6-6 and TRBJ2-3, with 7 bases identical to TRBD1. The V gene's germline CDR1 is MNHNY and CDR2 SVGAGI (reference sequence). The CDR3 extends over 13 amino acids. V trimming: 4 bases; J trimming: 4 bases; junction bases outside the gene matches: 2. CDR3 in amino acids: CASSWDSADTQYF. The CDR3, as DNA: TGTGCCAGCAGTTGGGACAGCGCAGATACGCAGTATTTT.

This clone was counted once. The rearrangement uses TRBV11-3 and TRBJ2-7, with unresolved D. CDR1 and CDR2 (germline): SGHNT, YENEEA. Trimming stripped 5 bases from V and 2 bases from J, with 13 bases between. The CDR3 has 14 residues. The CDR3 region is CASSPRRDTYEQYF. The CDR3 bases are TGTGCCAGCAGCCCACGCCGTGACACCTACGAGCAGTACTTC.

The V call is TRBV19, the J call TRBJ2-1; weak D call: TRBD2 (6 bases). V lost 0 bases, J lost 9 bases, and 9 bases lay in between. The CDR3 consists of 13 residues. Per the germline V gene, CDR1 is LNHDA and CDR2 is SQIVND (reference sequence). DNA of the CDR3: TGTGCCAGTAGTATAGAAAGGAGGGCTGAGCAGTTCTTC. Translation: CASSIERRAEQFF.

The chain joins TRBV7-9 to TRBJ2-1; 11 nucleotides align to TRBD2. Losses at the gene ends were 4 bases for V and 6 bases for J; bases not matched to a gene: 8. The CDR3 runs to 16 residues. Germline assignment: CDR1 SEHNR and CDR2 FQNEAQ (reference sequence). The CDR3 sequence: CASSSTSGRLSNEQFF. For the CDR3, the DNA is TGTGCCAGCAGCTCTACTAGCGGGAGACTCAGCAATGAGCAGTTCTTC.

This chain's CDR3 is CAWSQETQYF. Written as DNA, the CDR3 is TGTGCCTGGAGTCAAGAGACCCAGTACTTC. This chain joins TRBV30 and TRBJ2-5, with D unclear. The germline V and J ends were trimmed by 2 bases and 2 bases, with 0 bases remaining between them. From germline, CDR1 is GTSNPN and CDR2 SVGIG (reference sequence). The CDR3 extends over 10 amino acids.

The CDR3 reads CASKRRGLYEQYF. The DNA for the CDR3 is TGTGCCAGCAAAAGGAGGGGGCTCTACGAGCAGTACTTC. The genes are TRBV28 and TRBJ2-7; TRBD1 is a possible D gene (7 bases). V lost 7 bases, J lost 3 bases, and 13 bases lay in between. The CDR3 spans 13 residues. Germline CDR1 is MDHEN and CDR2 is SYDVKM.

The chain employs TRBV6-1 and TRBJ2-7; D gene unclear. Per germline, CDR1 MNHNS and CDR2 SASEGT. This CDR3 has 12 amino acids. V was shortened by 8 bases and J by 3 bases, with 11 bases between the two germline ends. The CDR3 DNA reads TGTGCCAGCTCCCTGGAGAGCTACGAGCAGTACTTC. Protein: CASSLESYEQYF.

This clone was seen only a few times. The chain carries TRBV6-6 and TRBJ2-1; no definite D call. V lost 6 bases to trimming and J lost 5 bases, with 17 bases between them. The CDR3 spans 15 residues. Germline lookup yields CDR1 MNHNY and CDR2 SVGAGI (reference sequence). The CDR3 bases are TGTGCCAGCAGCAGAGACTCACTTAATAACAATGAGCAGTTCTTC. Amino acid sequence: CASSRDSLNNNEQFF.

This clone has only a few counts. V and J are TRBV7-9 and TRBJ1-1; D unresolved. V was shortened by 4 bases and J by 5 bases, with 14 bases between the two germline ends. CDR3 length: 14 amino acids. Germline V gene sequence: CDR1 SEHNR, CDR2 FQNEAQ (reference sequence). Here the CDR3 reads CASSSTLARTEAFF. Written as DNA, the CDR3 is TGTGCCAGCAGCTCGACTTTAGCGAGGACTGAAGCTTTCTTT.

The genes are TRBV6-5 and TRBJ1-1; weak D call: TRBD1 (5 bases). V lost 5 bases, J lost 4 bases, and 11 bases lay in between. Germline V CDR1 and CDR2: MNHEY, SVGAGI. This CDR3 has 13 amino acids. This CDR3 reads CASSEGRGTEAFF. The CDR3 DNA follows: TGTGCCAGCAGTGAGGGGAGGGGCACTGAAGCTTTCTTT.

This CDR3 reads CASSLGGSGANVLTF. Here the CDR3 DNA reads TGTGCCAGCAGCTTAGGGGGTTCTGGGGCCAACGTCCTGACTTTC. The chain employs TRBV5-4 and TRBJ2-6; D perhaps matches TRBD1 (6 bases). There are 15 residues in the CDR3. Trimming took off 2 bases at V and 1 base at J, with 7 bases between the two ends. Germline V gives CDR1 SGHNT, CDR2 YYREEE (reference sequence). The whole variable domain, filled in from reference TRBV5-4 and TRBJ2-6, reads ETGVTQSPTHLIKTRGQQVTLRCSSQSGHNTVSWYQQALGQGPQFIFQYYREEENGRGNFPPRFSGLQFPNYSSELNVNALELDDSALYLCASSLGGSGANVLTFGAGSRLTVL.

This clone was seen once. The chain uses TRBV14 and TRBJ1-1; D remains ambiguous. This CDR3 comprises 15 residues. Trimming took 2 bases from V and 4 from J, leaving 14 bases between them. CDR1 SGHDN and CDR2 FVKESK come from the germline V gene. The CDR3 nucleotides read TGTGCCAGCAGCCAACAGCCTCAGGTAGGCACTGAAGCTTTCTTT. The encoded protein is CASSQQPQVGTEAFF.

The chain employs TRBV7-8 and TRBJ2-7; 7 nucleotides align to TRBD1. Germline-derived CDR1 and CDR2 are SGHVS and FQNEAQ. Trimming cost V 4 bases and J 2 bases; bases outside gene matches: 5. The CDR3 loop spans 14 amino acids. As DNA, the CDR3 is TGTGCCAGCAGCTGGACTGGACAGGCCTACGAGCAGTACTTC. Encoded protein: CASSWTGQAYEQYF.

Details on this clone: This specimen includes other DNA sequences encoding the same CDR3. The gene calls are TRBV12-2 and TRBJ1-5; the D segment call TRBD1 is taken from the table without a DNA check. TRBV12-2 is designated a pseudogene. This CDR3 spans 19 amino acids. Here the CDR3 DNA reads TGTGCAAGTCGCTTAGCTCCCCTACGGGACAGGTTGCGGGATCAGCCCCAGCATTTT. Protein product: CASRLAPLRDRLRDQPQHF.

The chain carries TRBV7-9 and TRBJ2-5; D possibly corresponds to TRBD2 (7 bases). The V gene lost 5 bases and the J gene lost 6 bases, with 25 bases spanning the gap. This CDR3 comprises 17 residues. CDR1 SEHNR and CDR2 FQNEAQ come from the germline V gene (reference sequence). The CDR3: CASSQGREGPVRKTQYF. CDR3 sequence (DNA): TGTGCCAGCAGCCAGGGGAGGGAGGGCCCTGTGAGGAAGACCCAGTACTTC.

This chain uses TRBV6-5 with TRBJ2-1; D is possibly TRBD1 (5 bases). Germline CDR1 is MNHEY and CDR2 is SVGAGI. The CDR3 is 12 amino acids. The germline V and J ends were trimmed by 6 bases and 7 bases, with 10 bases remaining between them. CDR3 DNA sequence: TGTGCCAGCAGAAGGACATTTAATGAGCAGTTCTTC. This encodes CASRRTFNEQFF.

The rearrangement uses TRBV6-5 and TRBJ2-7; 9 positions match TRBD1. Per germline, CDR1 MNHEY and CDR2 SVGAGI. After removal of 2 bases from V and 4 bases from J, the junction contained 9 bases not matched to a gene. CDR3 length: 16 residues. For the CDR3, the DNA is TGTGCCAGCAGTTACGGGGGACAGGGTCTTGGATACGAGCAGTACTTC. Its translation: CASSYGGQGLGYEQYF.